These 27 T cell receptor beta chains were sequenced from one sample in a study of blood T cell repertoires in COVID-19. Generated by immunoSEQ multiplex PCR, the TCRdb table keeps only in-frame clones and is missing some. This table holds about 150,000 clones, roughly nine tenths found once. What was sequenced was peripheral blood. Receptors were obtained from a woman aged 55-69 years with active COVID-19.

This rearrangement joins TRBV7-9 to TRBJ1-1; 8 bases align to TRBD1. Germline V gene lookup returns CDR1 SEHNR and CDR2 FQNEAQ (reference sequence). Losses at the gene ends were 3 bases for V and 1 base for J; bases not matched to a gene: 4. CDR3 length: 15 residues. The CDR3 sequence is CASSLDRVKNTEAFF. CDR3 coding DNA: TGTGCCAGCAGCTTGGACAGGGTTAAGAACACTGAAGCTTTCTTT.

The chain recombines TRBV29-1 with TRBJ2-1; 10 bases align to TRBD1. This CDR3 has 13 amino acids. CDR1 and CDR2 (germline): SQVTM, ANQGSEA. J lost 6 bases, V lost 6 bases, and 5 bases had no gene match. The CDR3 spells CSVGTGVSNEQFF. In DNA form, the CDR3 reads TGCAGCGTGGGGACAGGGGTGTCCAATGAGCAGTTCTTC.

The chain combines TRBV5-6 with TRBJ2-5, with a tentative D call TRBD2 (6 bases). This CDR3 has 14 amino acids. Germline loops: CDR1 SGHDT, CDR2 YYEEEE. The CDR3 region has the DNA TGTGCTACCTCCTGGGGGAGGTACCAAGAGACCCAGTACTTC. Translated: CATSWGRYQETQYF.

The rearrangement joins TRBV20-1 to TRBJ2-1, with no clear D. The V gene lost 0 bases and the J gene lost 9 bases, with 6 bases spanning the gap. The CDR3 spans 11 residues. Germline CDR1 reads DFQATT; CDR2 reads SNEGSKA (reference sequence). CDR3 coding DNA: TGCAGTGCTAGAGATCTTTCTGAGCAGTTCTTC. The encoded protein is CSARDLSEQFF.

This clone was recorded once. The rearrangement links TRBV11-2 to TRBJ1-1; TRBD1 might be the D (5 bases). The V gene lost 6 bases and the J gene lost 0 bases, with 8 bases spanning the gap. CDR3 size: 13 residues. The germline CDR1 and CDR2 sequences are SGHAT and FQNNGV. The DNA of the CDR3 is TGTGCCAGCAGTGAACAGGTGAACACTGAAGCTTTCTTT. Encoded protein: CASSEQVNTEAFF.

This chain joins TRBV4-3 and TRBJ2-3; 8 nucleotides agree with TRBD1. V dropped 6 bases and J dropped 2; count of bases not matched to a gene: 7. The CDR3 is 15 amino acids. CDR1 is LGHNA, CDR2 YSLEER, per germline. CDR3 in DNA: TGCGCCAGCAGTCAGGACAGGGAGAACACAGATACGCAGTATTTT. Encoded protein: CASSQDRENTDTQYF.

This clone was recorded once. The chain joins TRBV7-9 to TRBJ2-1; a weak D match, TRBD2 (6 bases). V was clipped by 7 bases and J by 6 bases, with 16 bases between them. The germline V gene has CDR1 SEHNR and CDR2 FQNEAQ (reference sequence). The CDR3 length is 14 residues. The CDR3, as DNA: TGTGCCAGCACCACCGGGACTTCGGCCAATGAGCAGTTCTTC. Translated, it gives CASTTGTSANEQFF.

The rearrangement uses TRBV2 and TRBJ2-2; 8 bases are shared with TRBD1. In germline, CDR1 is SNHLY, CDR2 FYNNEI. The trim removed 6 bases at V and 1 base at J, leaving 1 base unmatched. There are 14 residues in the CDR3. CDR3: CASRGTGNTGELFF. Written as DNA, the CDR3 is TGTGCCAGCAGAGGGACAGGGAACACCGGGGAGCTGTTTTTT.

V usage is TRBV3-1 (or the pseudogene TRBV3-2) and J usage is TRBJ2-7; 8 nucleotides match TRBD1. Germline assignment: CDR1 LGHDT and CDR2 YNNKEL (reference sequence). Germline trimming cut 4 bases from V and 6 bases from J; bases unmatched to any gene: 17. The CDR3 is made up of 17 amino acids. CDR3 DNA sequence: TGTGCCAGCAGCCCCAAATTATACCAGGACAGGGTGCGCGAGCAGTACTTC. Encoded protein: CASSPKLYQDRVREQYF.

The chain carries TRBV6-5 and TRBJ2-7, with a tentative D call TRBD1 (6 bases). This CDR3 comprises 15 residues. The germline gives CDR1 MNHEY, CDR2 SVGAGI. V lost 2 bases, J lost 5 bases, and 16 bases lay in between. The CDR3, as DNA: TGTGCCAGCAGTTACGACGGGACACCAAGGCACGAGCAGTACTTC. This codes for CASSYDGTPRHEQYF.

The CDR3 spells CASNPKEAYEQYF. CDR3 DNA sequence: TGTGCCAGCAATCCCAAGGAGGCGTACGAGCAGTACTTC. The rearrangement joins TRBV12-3 or TRBV12-4 to TRBJ2-7, with D tentatively TRBD2 (5 bases). Between the trimmed V and J ends, which lost 7 bases and 4 bases, there was a span of 14 bases. The CDR3 runs to 13 residues.

V is TRBV6-5 and J is TRBJ2-3; possibly TRBD2 for D (6 bases). CDR3 length: 14 amino acids. The V gene lost 2 bases and the J gene lost 4 bases, with 10 bases spanning the gap. Germline V CDR1 and CDR2: MNHEY, SVGAGI. The CDR3 region is CASSYGGSADTQYF. In nucleotides, the CDR3 is TGTGCCAGCAGTTACGGAGGGAGCGCAGATACGCAGTATTTT.

CDR3 DNA: TGTGCCAGCAGCTTACGAGGCAGGGGGGCACAGACCCAGTACTTC. Translated: CASSLRGRGAQTQYF. V and J are TRBV7-9 and TRBJ2-5, with D possibly being TRBD1 (7 bases). The CDR3 is 15 amino acids. Trimming took off 2 bases at V and 6 bases at J, with 16 bases between the two ends. The germline V gene has CDR1 SEHNR and CDR2 FQNEAQ (reference sequence).

This sequence joins TRBV5-1 and TRBJ1-1; 8 bases are a match to TRBD1. Germline V CDR1 and CDR2: SGHRS, YFSETQ. Losses at the gene ends were 1 base for V and 6 bases for J; bases not matched to a gene: 8. The CDR3 is made up of 15 amino acids. CDR3 in amino acids: CASSLRTGQAAEAFF. CDR3 coding DNA: TGCGCCAGCAGCTTGCGGACGGGACAGGCCGCTGAAGCTTTCTTT.

J is TRBJ2-1 and V is TRBV7-3; 14 bases agree with TRBD2. The germline V gene encodes CDR1 SGHTA and CDR2 FQGTGA. The trim removed 2 bases at V and 1 base at J, leaving 10 bases unmatched. The CDR3 consists of 20 residues. The CDR3 is CASSLFGTSGSWISYNEQFF. The CDR3 DNA sequence: TGTGCCAGCAGCTTATTTGGGACTAGCGGGAGTTGGATTTCCTACAATGAGCAGTTCTTC.

V usage is TRBV11-2 and J usage is TRBJ1-6; 9 bases are shared with TRBD1. The CDR3 has 17 amino acids. The germline V gene has CDR1 SGHAT and CDR2 FQNNGV. Trimming cost V 5 bases and J 5 bases; bases outside gene matches: 10. The CDR3, as DNA: TGTGCCAGCAGCCCTAACGCCGGGACAGGGAATAATTCACCCCTCCACTTT. Amino acid sequence: CASSPNAGTGNNSPLHF.

The V gene is TRBV13, the J gene TRBJ2-1, with 9 positions matching TRBD1. V lost 5 bases, J lost 6 bases, and 11 bases stayed unmatched. Germline V CDR1 and CDR2: PRHDT, FYEKMQ (reference sequence). The length of the CDR3 is 16 residues. CDR3 sequence (DNA): TGTGCCAGCAGCGCGACCGGGACAGGGTTTGGCAATGAGCAGTTCTTC. It translates to CASSATGTGFGNEQFF.

This clone has a single count. CDR3 protein: CASSPSDRGRTEAFF. The CDR3 bases are TGTGCCAGCTCACCAAGCGACAGGGGGCGGACTGAAGCTTTCTTT. The chain couples TRBV18 to TRBJ1-1; TRBD1 matches 10 bases. The CDR3 sequence is 15 residues long. The ends lost 2 bases at V and 5 bases at J; junction bases unmatched: 5. Germline CDR1 is KGHSH and CDR2 is LQKENI.

The chain uses TRBV18 and TRBJ2-2, with TRBD1 matching 12 bases. The J segment lost 4 bases and the V segment lost 3 bases, leaving 3 bases of the junction unmatched. From germline, CDR1 is KGHSH and CDR2 LQKENI. This CDR3 has 16 residues. CDR3 region: CASSPGQGAGTGELFF. The CDR3 coding sequence is TGTGCCAGCTCACCGGGACAGGGGGCAGGCACCGGGGAGCTGTTTTTT.

The genes are TRBV7-9 and TRBJ2-7; 7 bases are shared with TRBD2. CDR3 size: 15 residues. J gave up 3 bases and V 1 base, and 6 bases lay outside the gene matches. The germline gives CDR1 SEHNR, CDR2 FQNEAQ (reference sequence). The CDR3: CASSLGLGRNYEQYF. The CDR3 DNA reads as TGTGCCAGCAGCTTAGGCCTCGGGAGGAACTACGAGCAGTACTTC. The variable domain in full, with the rest retrieved from reference TRBV7-9 and TRBJ2-7, is DTGVSQNPRHKITKRGQNVTFRCDPISEHNRLYWYRQTLGQGPEFLTYFQNEAQLEKSRLLSDRFSAERPKGSFSTLEIQRTEQGDSAMYLCASSLGLGRNYEQYFGPGTRLTVT.

V usage is TRBV18 and J usage is TRBJ2-5, with D possibly matching TRBD1 (6 bases). This CDR3 has 16 residues. Trimming removed 1 base at V and 4 bases at J, with 16 bases between. Germline-derived CDR1 and CDR2 are KGHSH and LQKENI. CDR3 sequence (DNA): TGTGCCAGCTCACCACTGGGGGCAGGGGACGGAGAGACCCAGTACTTC. Amino acids: CASSPLGAGDGETQYF.

This chain links TRBV7-2 with TRBJ1-2, with D possibly matching TRBD1 (5 bases). This CDR3 is built from 12 residues. V dropped 3 bases and J dropped 7 bases, with 9 bases sitting between them. The germline V gene has CDR1 SGHTA and CDR2 FQGNSA. CDR3 nucleotides: TGTGCCAGCAGCTTGCAGGGTGGTGGCTACACCTTC. It codes for CASSLQGGGYTF.

This rearrangement joins TRBV11-2 to TRBJ2-1; 8 bases match TRBD2. This CDR3 is built from 16 residues. Germline V gene lookup returns CDR1 SGHAT and CDR2 FQNNGV. The trim removed 2 bases at V and 4 bases at J, leaving 7 bases unmatched. The CDR3 region is CASSLPISGSYNEQFF. The CDR3 region has the DNA TGTGCCAGCAGCTTACCCATCAGCGGGAGTTACAATGAGCAGTTCTTC.

The V call is TRBV28, the J call TRBJ2-5; D is possibly TRBD1 (5 bases). Per germline, CDR1 MDHEN and CDR2 SYDVKM. The V and J ends lost 5 bases and 5 bases respectively, with 15 bases between them. The CDR3 is 14 amino acids. The CDR3: CASSPQWGVETQYF. DNA for the CDR3: TGTGCCAGCAGTCCCCAATGGGGCGTCGAGACCCAGTACTTC.

V and J are TRBV27 and TRBJ2-2; a possible D gene is TRBD2 (5 bases). CDR3 length: 18 residues. Trimming removed 7 bases at V and 9 bases at J, with 30 bases between. Germline assignment: CDR1 MNHEY and CDR2 SMNVEV (reference sequence). The CDR3 DNA sequence: TGTGCCAGCACCACCCACCGGGCCAGCGAGAAGCGGAGGCGGGAGCTGTTTTTT. Translating gives CASTTHRASEKRRRELFF.

The V gene is TRBV11-3, the J gene TRBJ2-5, with TRBD2 identical over 7 bases. V lost 1 base to trimming and J lost 2 bases; unmatched junction nucleotides: 7. Germline CDR1 SGHNT, CDR2 YENEEA. The CDR3 is 16 amino acids. For the CDR3, the DNA is TGTGCCAGCAGCTTAGGAATTACGGGGGGACAAGAGACCCAGTACTTC. This gives the protein CASSLGITGGQETQYF.

This chain links TRBV4-1 with TRBJ1-2, with D tentatively TRBD1 (5 bases). Germline loops: CDR1 MGHRA, CDR2 YSYEKL. This CDR3 contains 15 residues. V lost 4 bases and J lost 0, with 12 bases in between. The CDR3 reads CASSPRQSTNYGYTF. CDR3 sequence (DNA): TGCGCCAGCAGCCCCCGACAGTCAACTAACTATGGCTACACCTTC.